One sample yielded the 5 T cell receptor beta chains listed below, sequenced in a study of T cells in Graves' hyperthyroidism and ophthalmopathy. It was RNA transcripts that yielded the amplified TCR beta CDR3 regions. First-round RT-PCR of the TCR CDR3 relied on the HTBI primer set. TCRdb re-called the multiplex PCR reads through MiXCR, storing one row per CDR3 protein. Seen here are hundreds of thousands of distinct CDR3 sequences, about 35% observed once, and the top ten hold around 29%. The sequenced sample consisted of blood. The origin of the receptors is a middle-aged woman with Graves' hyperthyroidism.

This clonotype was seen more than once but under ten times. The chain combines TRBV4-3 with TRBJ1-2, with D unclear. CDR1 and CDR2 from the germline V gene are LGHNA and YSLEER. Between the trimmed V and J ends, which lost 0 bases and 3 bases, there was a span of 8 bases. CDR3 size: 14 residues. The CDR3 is CASSQDASYYGYTF. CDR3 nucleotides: TGCGCCAGCAGCCAAGATGCTTCGTACTATGGCTACACCTTC.

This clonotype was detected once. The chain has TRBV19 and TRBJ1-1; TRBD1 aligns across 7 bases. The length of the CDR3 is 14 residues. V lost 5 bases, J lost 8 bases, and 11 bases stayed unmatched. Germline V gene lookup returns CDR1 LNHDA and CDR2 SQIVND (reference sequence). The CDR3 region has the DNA TGTGCCAGTAGTGCACCGGGACAGTCTACAGAAGCTTTCTTT. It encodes CASSAPGQSTEAFF. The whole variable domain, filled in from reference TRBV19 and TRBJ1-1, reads DGGITQSPKYLFRKEGQNVTLSCEQNLNHDAMYWYRQDPGQGLRLIYYSQIVNDFQKGDIAEGYSVSREKKESFPLTVTSAQKNPTAFYLCASSAPGQSTEAFFGQGTRLTVV.

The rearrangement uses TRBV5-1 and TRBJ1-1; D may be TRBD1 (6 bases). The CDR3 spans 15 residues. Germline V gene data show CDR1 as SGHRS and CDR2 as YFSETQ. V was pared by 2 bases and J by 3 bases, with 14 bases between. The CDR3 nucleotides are TGCGCCAGCAGCTTCCCACCAGGGGCGCACACTGAAGCTTTCTTT. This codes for CASSFPPGAHTEAFF.

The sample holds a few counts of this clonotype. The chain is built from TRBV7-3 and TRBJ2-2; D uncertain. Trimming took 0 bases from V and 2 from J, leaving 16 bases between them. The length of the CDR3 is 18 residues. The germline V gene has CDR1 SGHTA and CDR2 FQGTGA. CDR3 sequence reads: CASSLTPETNRNTGELFF. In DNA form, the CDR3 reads TGTGCCAGCAGCTTAACGCCGGAAACCAACCGAAACACCGGGGAGCTGTTTTTT.

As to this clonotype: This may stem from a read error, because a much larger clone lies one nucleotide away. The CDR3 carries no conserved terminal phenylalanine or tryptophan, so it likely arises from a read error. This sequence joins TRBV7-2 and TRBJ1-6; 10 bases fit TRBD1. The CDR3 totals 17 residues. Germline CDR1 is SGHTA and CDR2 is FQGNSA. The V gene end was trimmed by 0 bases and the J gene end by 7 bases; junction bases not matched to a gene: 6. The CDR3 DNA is TGTGCCAGCAGCTTAGCGCTAGGGACAGGGGAAAATTCACCCCTCCACGTT. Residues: CASSLALGTGENSPLHV.